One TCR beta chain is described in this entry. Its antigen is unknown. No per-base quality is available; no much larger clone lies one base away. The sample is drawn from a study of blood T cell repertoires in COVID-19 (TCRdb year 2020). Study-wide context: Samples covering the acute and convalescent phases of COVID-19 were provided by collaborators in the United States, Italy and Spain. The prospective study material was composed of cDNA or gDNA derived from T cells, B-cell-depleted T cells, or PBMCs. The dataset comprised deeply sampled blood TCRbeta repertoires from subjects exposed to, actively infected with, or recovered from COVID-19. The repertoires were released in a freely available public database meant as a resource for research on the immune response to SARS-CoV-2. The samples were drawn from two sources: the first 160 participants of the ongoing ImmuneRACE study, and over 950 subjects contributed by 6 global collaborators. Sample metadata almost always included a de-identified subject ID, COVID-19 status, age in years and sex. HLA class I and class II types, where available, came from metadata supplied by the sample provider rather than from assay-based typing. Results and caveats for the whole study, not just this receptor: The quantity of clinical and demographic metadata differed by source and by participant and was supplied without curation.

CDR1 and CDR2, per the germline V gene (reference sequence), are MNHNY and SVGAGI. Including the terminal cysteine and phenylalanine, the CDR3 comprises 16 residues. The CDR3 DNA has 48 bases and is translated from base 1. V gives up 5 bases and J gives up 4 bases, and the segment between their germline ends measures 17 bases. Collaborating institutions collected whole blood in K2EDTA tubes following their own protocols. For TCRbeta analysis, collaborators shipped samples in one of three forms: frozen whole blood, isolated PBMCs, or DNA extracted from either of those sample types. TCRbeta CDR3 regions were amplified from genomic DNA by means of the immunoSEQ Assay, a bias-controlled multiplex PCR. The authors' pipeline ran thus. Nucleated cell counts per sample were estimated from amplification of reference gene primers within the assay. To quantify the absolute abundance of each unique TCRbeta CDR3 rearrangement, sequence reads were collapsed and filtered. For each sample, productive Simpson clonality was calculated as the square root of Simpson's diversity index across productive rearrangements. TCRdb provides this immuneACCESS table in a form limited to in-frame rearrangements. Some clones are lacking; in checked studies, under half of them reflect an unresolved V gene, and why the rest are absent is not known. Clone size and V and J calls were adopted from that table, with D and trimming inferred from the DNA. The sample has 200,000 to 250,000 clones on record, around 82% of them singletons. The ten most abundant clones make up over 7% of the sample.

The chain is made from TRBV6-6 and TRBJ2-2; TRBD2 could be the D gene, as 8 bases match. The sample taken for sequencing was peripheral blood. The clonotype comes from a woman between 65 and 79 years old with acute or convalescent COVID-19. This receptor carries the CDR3 CASSNGRGRGTGELFF. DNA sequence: TGTGCCAGCAGTAACGGGAGGGGGCGCGGCACCGGGGAGCTGTTTTTT.